This paragraph covers one T cell receptor (beta chain) sequence. Which antigen it targets is not known. Base qualities are missing; no much larger clone stands one base away. The data originate from a study of T cell responses to AZD1222 COVID-19 vaccine (dated by TCRdb to the early 2020s). Regarding the complete study: TCR sequencing covered about 230 trial participants: 207 given two doses of AZD1222 and 26 given two doses of MenACWY control vaccine. Trial participants were enrolled by age into 18-55, 56-69 and 70-plus year subgroups, with 148, 28 and 57 TCR-sequenced participants respectively. What the research found in general, with its limitations: The 56-69-year group was small, and its depth increase did not reach significance, likely because of low power. Reportedly, almost half of the unique spike-specific TCRs recognized epitopes lying outside the regions that are mutated in the B.1.351 and B.1.1.7 variants. Only 5 to 7 AZD1222 recipients were SARS-CoV-2 seropositive at baseline, limiting conclusions about previously exposed vaccinees. Because no day 14 peak-response samples were available, the repertoires could be characterized only after the peak T cell response. The whole spike protein was spanned by vaccine-associated CD4 TCRs, and dominant responses were seen in regions 160-218 and 743-854. After two AZD1222 doses, spike-specific TCR breadth and depth were significantly higher than at day 0 and than in MenACWY recipients. Participants were mostly white British, with more females than males. The authors suggested clonal diversity may have been underestimated.

The time point label here, explained by the study, means: baseline before first vaccination. The sample's treatment or condition, from its label and the paper: meningococcal conjugate vaccine given as trial control. Vaccinee samples came from UK trials COV001 and COV002, including a single-blind randomized controlled phase 2/3 trial of AZD1222 (ChAdOx1 nCoV-19) in healthy adults. For TCRbeta chain sequencing, PBMC samples were collected from trial participants at day 0 and at day 28 after the second dose. The CDR3 regions of human TCRbeta chains were subjected to immunosequencing. On the authors' methods: Repertoire TCRs were checked for matches against a reference library of SARS-CoV-2-specific TCRs that had been generated using the MIRA antigen-specificity platform. Breadth meant the fraction of unique TCRs that were SARS-CoV-2-associated, whereas depth meant the fraction of total T cells that were SARS-CoV-2-associated. Using the MIRA data, each spike-specific TCR was assigned both to the spike region to which the TCR was reactive and to a CD4 or CD8 class. Log10-transformed breadth and depth values were compared by one-way ANOVA with Sidak's multiple comparisons tests. TCRdb limited this immuneACCESS table to in-frame rearrangements with V and J called. A share of clones is missing; checked studies link under half to unresolved V genes, and the rest is unexplained. V, J and clone size derive from that table, while D and trimming were established from the DNA sequence. In this sample the table shows roughly 80,000 clones, 88% of which occur a single time. The top ten clones comprise 4% to 5.5% of the sample.

The CDR3 numbers 13 residues from cysteine through phenylalanine. This entry keeps only the CDR3 DNA: 39 bases, framed from base 1. As encoded in the germline V gene (reference sequence), CDR1 is LNHDA while CDR2 is SQIVND. The V and J ends are trimmed by 5 bases and 6 bases, leaving 11 bases between them. Recombination linked TRBV19 to TRBJ1-5; no D segment can be confidently identified. The clonotype comes from an adult in good health. This material consisted of peripheral blood, taken on day 0 of MenACWY control vaccination. The CDR3 sequence is CASSDTPIQPQHF. The bases read TGTGCCAGTAGTGACACTCCTATTCAGCCCCAGCATTTT.